The 6 T cell receptor beta chains reported below all come from one sample, sequenced in a study of blood T cell repertoires in COVID-19. Repertoires were generated with immunoSEQ multiplex PCR, while TCRdb's copy carries only in-frame clones and drops some. The sample holds more than 70,000 clones; about 93% are singletons and the top ten take 3% to 4.5%. Source material: peripheral blood. These receptors came from a woman in her 50s in a cohort sampled during active COVID-19.

This clone was seen once. The genes are TRBV7-3 and TRBJ2-1, with 7 nucleotides matching TRBD2. The CDR3 has 13 amino acids. Germline CDR1 is SGHTA and CDR2 is FQGTGA. The junction had 2 bases not matched to a gene; V was cut back by 0 bases and J by 9 bases. The CDR3 DNA follows: TGTGCCAGCAGCTTAACGCGGGAGAGTGAGCAGTTCTTC. Translation: CASSLTRESEQFF.

The J gene is TRBJ1-1, the V gene TRBV6-5, with TRBD1 matching over 8 bases. The CDR3 sequence is 13 residues long. From germline, CDR1 is MNHEY and CDR2 SVGAGI. With V trimmed by 6 bases and J by 7 bases, 7 bases remained unmatched. As DNA, the CDR3 is TGTGCCAGCAGGAAGGGACAGGCCTTTGAAGCTTTCTTT. Protein sequence: CASRKGQAFEAFF.

CDR3 sequence: CASSLRTSGPYEQYF. The CDR3 region has the DNA TGTGCCAGCAGCCTTCGGACTAGCGGACCCTACGAGCAGTACTTC. V is TRBV3-1 (or the pseudogene TRBV3-2) and J is TRBJ2-7, with 10 positions matching TRBD2. CDR3 length equals 15 residues. J was trimmed by 2 bases and V by 4 bases; bases with no gene match: 5. Germline-derived CDR1 and CDR2 are LGHDT and YNNKEL (reference sequence).

This sequence joins TRBV5-5 and TRBJ2-7; tentatively, D is TRBD2 (6 bases). Germline CDR1 reads SGHKS; CDR2 reads YYEKEE (reference sequence). V lost 4 bases and J 1 base, leaving 18 bases between the germline ends. The CDR3 is 16 amino acids. Here the CDR3 reads CASSVRHGAGSYEQYF. Here the CDR3 DNA reads TGTGCCAGCAGCGTCCGTCATGGGGCGGGGTCCTACGAGCAGTACTTC. The variable domain in full, completed from reference TRBV5-5 and TRBJ2-7, reads DAGVTQSPTHLIKTRGQQVTLRCSPISGHKSVSWYQQVLGQGPQFIFQYYEKEERGRGNFPDRFSARQFPNYSSELNVNALLLGDSALYLCASSVRHGAGSYEQYFGPGTRLTVT.

V gene TRBV2 combines with J gene TRBJ2-3, with D uncertain. The CDR3 is 16 residues long. Trimming took off 7 bases at V and 5 bases at J, with 22 bases between the two ends. The germline V gene has CDR1 SNHLY and CDR2 FYNNEI. CDR3 residues: CASKAMLLRVRDTQYF. The CDR3 coding sequence is TGTGCCAGCAAAGCCATGCTTTTAAGAGTTCGAGATACGCAGTATTTT.

The chain has TRBV29-1 and TRBJ2-3; D might be TRBD1 (5 bases). Germline CDR1 and CDR2: SQVTM and ANQGSEA. This CDR3 has 15 amino acids. Trimming stripped 4 bases from V and 0 bases from J, with 14 bases between. Written as DNA, the CDR3 is TGCAGCGTTGGCCTCATAGGGGCCAGCACAGATACGCAGTATTTT. Residues: CSVGLIGASTDTQYF.